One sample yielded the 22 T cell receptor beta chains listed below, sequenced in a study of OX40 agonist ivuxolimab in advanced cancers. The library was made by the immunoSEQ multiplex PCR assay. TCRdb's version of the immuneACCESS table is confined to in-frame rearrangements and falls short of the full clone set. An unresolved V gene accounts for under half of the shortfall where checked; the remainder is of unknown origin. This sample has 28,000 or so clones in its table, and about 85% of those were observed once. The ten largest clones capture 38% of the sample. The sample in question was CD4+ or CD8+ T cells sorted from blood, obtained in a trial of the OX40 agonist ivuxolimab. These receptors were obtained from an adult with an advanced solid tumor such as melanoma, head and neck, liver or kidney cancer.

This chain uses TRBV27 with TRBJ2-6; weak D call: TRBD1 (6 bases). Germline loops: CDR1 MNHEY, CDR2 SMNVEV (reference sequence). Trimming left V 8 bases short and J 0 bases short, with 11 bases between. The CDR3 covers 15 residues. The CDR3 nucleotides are TGTGCCAGCGCTACAGGGAGCTCTGGGGCCAACGTCCTGACTTTC. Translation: CASATGSSGANVLTF.

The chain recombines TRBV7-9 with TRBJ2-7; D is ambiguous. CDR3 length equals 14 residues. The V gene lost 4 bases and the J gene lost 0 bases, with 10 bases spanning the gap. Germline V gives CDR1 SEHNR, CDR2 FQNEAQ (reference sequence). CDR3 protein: CASSSPLSSYEQYF. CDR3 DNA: TGTGCCAGCAGCTCCCCACTGAGCTCCTACGAGCAGTACTTC.

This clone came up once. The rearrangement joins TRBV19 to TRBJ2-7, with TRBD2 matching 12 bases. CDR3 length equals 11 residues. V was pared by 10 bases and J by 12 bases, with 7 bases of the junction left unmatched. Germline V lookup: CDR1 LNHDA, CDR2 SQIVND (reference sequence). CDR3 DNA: TGTGCCACCAGACTAGCGGGAGATTCGTACTTC. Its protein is CATRLAGDSYF. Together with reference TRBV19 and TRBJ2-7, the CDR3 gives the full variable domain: DGGITQSPKYLFRKEGQNVTLSCEQNLNHDAMYWYRQDPGQGLRLIYYSQIVNDFQKGDIAEGYSVSREKKESFPLTVTSAQKNPTAFYLCATRLAGDSYFGPGTRLTVT.

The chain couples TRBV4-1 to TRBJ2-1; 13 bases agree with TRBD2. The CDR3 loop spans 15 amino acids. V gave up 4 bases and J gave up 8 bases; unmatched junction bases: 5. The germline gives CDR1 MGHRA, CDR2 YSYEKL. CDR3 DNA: TGCGCCAGCAGCCTTGGACTAGCGGGAGTGGATGAGCAGTTCTTC. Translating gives CASSLGLAGVDEQFF.

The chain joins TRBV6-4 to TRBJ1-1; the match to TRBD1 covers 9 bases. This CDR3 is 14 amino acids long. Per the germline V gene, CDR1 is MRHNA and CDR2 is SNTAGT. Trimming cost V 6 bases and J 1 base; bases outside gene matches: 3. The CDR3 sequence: CASSAQGANTEAFF. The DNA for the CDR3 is TGTGCCAGCAGCGCACAGGGGGCGAACACTGAAGCTTTCTTT.

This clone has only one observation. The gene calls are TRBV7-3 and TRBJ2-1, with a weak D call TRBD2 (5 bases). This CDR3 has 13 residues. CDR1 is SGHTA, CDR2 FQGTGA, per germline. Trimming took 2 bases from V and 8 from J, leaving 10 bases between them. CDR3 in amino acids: CASSLESGDEQFF. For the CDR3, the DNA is TGTGCCAGCAGCTTAGAGTCCGGGGATGAGCAGTTCTTC.

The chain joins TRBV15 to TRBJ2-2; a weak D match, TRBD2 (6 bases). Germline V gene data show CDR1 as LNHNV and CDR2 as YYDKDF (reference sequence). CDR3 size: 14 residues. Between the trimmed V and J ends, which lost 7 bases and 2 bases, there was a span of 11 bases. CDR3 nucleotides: TGTGCCACCACAGACGGGGGAAACACCGGGGAGCTGTTTTTT. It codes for CATTDGGNTGELFF.

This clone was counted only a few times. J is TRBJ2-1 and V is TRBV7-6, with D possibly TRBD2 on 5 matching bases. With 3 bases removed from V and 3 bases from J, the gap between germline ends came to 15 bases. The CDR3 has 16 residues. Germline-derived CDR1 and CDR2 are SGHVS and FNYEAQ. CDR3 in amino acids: CASSFRGADYYNEQFF. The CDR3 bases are TGTGCCAGCAGCTTCCGAGGAGCGGATTACTACAATGAGCAGTTCTTC.

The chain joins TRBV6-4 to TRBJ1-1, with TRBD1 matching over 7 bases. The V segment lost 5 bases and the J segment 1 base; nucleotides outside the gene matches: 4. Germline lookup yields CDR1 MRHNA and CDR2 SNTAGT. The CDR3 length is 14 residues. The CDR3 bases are TGTGCCAGCAGTAGTGGACAGGAGAACACTGAAGCTTTCTTT. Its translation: CASSSGQENTEAFF.

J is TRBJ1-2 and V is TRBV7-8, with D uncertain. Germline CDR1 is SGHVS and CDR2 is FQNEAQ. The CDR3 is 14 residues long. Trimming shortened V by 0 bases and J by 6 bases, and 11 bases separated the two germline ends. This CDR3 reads CASSLALSQDGYTF. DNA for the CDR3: TGTGCCAGCAGCTTAGCATTGTCTCAGGATGGCTACACCTTC.

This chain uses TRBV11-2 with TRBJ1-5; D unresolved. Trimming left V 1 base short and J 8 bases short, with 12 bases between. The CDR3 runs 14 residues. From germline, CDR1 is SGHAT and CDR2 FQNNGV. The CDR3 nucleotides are TGTGCCAGCAGCTTAGCACCGGGAATGGAGCCCCAGCATTTT. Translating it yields CASSLAPGMEPQHF.

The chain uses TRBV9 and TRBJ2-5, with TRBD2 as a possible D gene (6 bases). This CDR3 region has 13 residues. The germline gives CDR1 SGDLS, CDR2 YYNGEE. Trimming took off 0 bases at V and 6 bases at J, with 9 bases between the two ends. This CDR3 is CASSVEEGQTQYF. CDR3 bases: TGTGCCAGCAGCGTAGAGGAGGGGCAGACCCAGTACTTC.

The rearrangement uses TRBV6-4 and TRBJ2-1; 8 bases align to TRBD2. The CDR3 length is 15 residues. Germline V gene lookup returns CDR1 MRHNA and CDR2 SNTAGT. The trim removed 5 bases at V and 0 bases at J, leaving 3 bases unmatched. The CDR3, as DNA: TGTGCCAGCAGTCCGAGCGGGAGCTCCTACAATGAGCAGTTCTTC. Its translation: CASSPSGSSYNEQFF.

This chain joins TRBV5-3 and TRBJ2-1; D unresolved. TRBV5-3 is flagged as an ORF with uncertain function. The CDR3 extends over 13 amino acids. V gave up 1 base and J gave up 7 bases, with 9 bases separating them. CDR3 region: CARSLMAANEQFF. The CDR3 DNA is TGTGCCAGAAGCTTGATGGCTGCGAATGAGCAGTTCTTC.

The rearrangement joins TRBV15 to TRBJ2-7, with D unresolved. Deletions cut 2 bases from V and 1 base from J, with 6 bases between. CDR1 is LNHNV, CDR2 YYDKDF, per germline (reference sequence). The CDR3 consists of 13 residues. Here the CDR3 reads CATSRWASYEQYF. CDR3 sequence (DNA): TGTGCCACCAGCAGATGGGCATCCTACGAGCAGTACTTC.

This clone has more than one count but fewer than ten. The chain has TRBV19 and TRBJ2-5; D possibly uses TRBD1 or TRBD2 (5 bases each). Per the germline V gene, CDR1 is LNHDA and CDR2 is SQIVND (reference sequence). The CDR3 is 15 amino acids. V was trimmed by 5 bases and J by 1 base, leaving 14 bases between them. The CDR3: CASSHYRDLQETQYF. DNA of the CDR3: TGTGCCAGTAGTCATTACCGGGACCTCCAAGAGACCCAGTACTTC.

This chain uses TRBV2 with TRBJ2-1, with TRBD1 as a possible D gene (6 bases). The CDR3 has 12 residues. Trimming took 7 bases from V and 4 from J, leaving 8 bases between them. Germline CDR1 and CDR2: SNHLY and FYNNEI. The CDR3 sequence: CASIGQYNEQFF. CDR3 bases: TGTGCCAGCATAGGACAGTACAATGAGCAGTTCTTC.

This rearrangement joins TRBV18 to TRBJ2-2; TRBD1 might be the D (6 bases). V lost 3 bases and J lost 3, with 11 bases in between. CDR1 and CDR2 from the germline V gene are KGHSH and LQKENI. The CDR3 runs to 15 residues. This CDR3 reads CASSPTGTDTGELFF. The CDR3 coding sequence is TGTGCCAGCTCACCCACAGGGACGGACACCGGGGAGCTGTTTTTT.

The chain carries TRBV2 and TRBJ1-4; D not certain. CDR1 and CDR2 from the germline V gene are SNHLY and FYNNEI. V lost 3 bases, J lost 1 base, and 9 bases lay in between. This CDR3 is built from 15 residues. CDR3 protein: CASSDKLETNEKLFF. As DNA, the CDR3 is TGTGCCAGCAGTGATAAATTGGAAACTAATGAAAAACTGTTTTTT.

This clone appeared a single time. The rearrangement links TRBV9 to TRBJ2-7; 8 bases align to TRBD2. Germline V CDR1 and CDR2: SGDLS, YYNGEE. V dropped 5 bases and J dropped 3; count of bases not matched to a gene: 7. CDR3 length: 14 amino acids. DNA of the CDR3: TGTGCCAGCAGTGCCGGGACTAGAGGCTACGAGCAGTACTTC. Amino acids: CASSAGTRGYEQYF.

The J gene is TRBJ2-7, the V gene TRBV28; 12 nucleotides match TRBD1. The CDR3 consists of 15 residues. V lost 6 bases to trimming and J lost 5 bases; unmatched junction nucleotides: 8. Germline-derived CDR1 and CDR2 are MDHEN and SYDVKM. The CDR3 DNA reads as TGTGCCAGCAGCCTGGCCGGGACAGGGGGCCACGAGCAGTACTTC. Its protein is CASSLAGTGGHEQYF. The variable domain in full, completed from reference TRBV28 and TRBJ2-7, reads DVKVTQSSRYLVKRTGEKVFLECVQDMDHENMFWYRQDPGLGLRLIYFSYDVKMKEKGDIPEGYSVSREKKERFSLILESASTNQTSMYLCASSLAGTGGHEQYFGPGTRLTVT.

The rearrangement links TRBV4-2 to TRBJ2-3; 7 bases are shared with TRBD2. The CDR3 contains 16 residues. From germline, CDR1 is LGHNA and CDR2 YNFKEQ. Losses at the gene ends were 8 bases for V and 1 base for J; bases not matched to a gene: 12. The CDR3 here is CASSRGVAGGTDTQYF. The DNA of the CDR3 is TGTGCCAGCTCCCGAGGCGTAGCGGGCGGCACAGATACGCAGTATTTT.